Included here is one T cell receptor (beta chain) sequence, with context. Its antigen remains undetermined. No quality values exist for individual bases; no much larger clone is one base distant. The library was obtained by the immunoSEQ multiplex PCR assay. TCRdb provides this immuneACCESS table in a form limited to in-frame rearrangements. Some clones are lacking; in checked studies, under half of them reflect an unresolved V gene, and why the rest are absent is not known. This sample is represented by tens of thousands of clones; over 85% of them were singletons. The top ten hold roughly a sixth of the sample. The data were taken from a study of chemoradiotherapy in HPV16-positive cancers (dated 2022 in TCRdb). Describing the broader study: Using functional T-cell assays on cells from a couple of HPV16-positive patients, the researchers defined candidate HPV-specific T-cell clones and common TCR motifs. The study asked whether T-cell immunity against the HPV oncoproteins E6 and E7 changes during chemoradiotherapy and whether it affects survival. TCR repertoires from 86 patients with HPV-related cancers were then used to track the candidate HPV-specific TCRs and motifs.

The CDR1 and CDR2 encoded by the germline V gene are SGHNT and YENEEA. From the cysteine through the phenylalanine, the CDR3 covers 13 amino acids. Only the CDR3 portion is preserved as DNA: 39 bases, with reading frame beginning at the first base. V and J lose 0 bases and 8 bases, and a span of 10 bases separates them. What the research found in general, with its limitations: In HPV16-positive patients, expansion of HPV-responsive T cells during chemoradiotherapy was found to be associated with improved recurrence-free survival. Expansion of candidate HPV-specific clones and E7-related TCR motifs was observed in the tumor microenvironment during treatment, whereas no such expansion was observed for non-HPV-specific T cells. The survival association was reported for HPV16-positive patients, and the functional definition of HPV-specific T cells was derived from only a couple of HPV16-positive patients.

Repertoires were sampled multiple times during chemoradiotherapy, which allowed clonal expansion in the tumor microenvironment to be followed. The material was blood, obtained from a patient who underwent chemoradiotherapy. Recombination linked TRBV11-3 to TRBJ1-1; possibly the D gene is TRBD1, per 6 matching bases. The clonotype originates from a human donor with HPV-associated anogenital cancer. For the CDR3, the sequence is CASSLDQGGEAFF. The nucleotides are TGTGCCAGCAGCTTAGATCAAGGGGGGGAAGCTTTCTTT.